Below, 31 T cell receptor beta chains from the same sample are listed, as sequenced in a study of blood T cell repertoires in COVID-19. Using immunoSEQ multiplex PCR, the repertoire was profiled, and TCRdb retains in-frame clones only, with some absent. The profile shows tens of thousands of clones, 75% to 90% of them singletons. The sample consisted of peripheral blood. These receptors originate from a human donor in a cohort sampled during active COVID-19.

The chain uses TRBV12-3 or TRBV12-4 and TRBJ1-2; possible D gene TRBD1, 5 bases. Trimming took off 6 bases at V and 1 base at J, with 9 bases between the two ends. CDR3 length equals 13 residues. The CDR3 loop reads CASRQTVNYGYTF. CDR3 in DNA: TGTGCCAGCAGACAGACAGTTAACTATGGCTACACCTTC.

The V and J genes are TRBV6-5 and TRBJ1-6; weak D call: TRBD1 (5 bases). Germline CDR1 and CDR2: MNHEY and SVGAGI. Trimming took off 5 bases at V and 5 bases at J, with 7 bases between the two ends. The CDR3 has 13 residues. The CDR3 DNA reads as TGTGCCAGCAGTCAGACAGATAATTCACCCCTCCACTTT. It is translated as CASSQTDNSPLHF.

The chain is built from TRBV2 and TRBJ2-5; TRBD2 aligns across 9 bases. The CDR3 covers 14 residues. Germline-derived CDR1 and CDR2 are SNHLY and FYNNEI. After removal of 5 bases from V and 2 bases from J, the junction contained 3 bases not matched to a gene. Here the CDR3 DNA reads TGTGCCAGCAGTAGACTAGCGGTTCAAGAGACCCAGTACTTC. This encodes CASSRLAVQETQYF.

J is TRBJ1-6 and V is TRBV7-9; D remains unclear. Trimming took 7 bases from V and 10 from J, leaving 17 bases between them. In germline, CDR1 is SEHNR, CDR2 FQNEAQ (reference sequence). CDR3 length equals 14 residues. For the CDR3, the DNA is TGTGCCAGCACCCAGAACTCTGGGGAGTCACCCCTCCACTTT. Its translation is CASTQNSGESPLHF. The whole variable domain, remainder taken from reference TRBV7-9 and TRBJ1-6, is DTGVSQNPRHKITKRGQNVTFRCDPISEHNRLYWYRQTLGQGPEFLTYFQNEAQLEKSRLLSDRFSAERPKGSFSTLEIQRTEQGDSAMYLCASTQNSGESPLHFGNGTRLTVT.

This sequence joins TRBV6-7 and TRBJ1-1; 9 bases fit TRBD1. TRBV6-7 is sorted into the ORF group, with uncertain function. With 6 bases clipped from V and 4 bases from J, the junction kept 6 bases outside the gene matches. The CDR3 totals 14 residues. Written as DNA, the CDR3 is TGTGCCAGCAGACCCCCGGACAGGGGCACTGAAGCTTTCTTT. This sequence encodes CASRPPDRGTEAFF.

Worth noting for this clone: The same CDR3 is also encoded by other DNA sequences in this sample. V and J are TRBV12-3 or TRBV12-4 and TRBJ1-1; D gene uncertain. CDR3 length equals 13 residues. Trimming shortened V by 1 base and J by 1 base, and 4 bases separated the two germline ends. CDR3 in DNA: TGTGCCAGCAGTTTAGGTAGGAACACTGAAGCTTTCTTT. This gives the protein CASSLGRNTEAFF.

This clone was seen just once. This sequence joins TRBV6-4 and TRBJ2-2; 9 nucleotides align to TRBD1. Losses at the gene ends were 6 bases for V and 1 base for J; bases not matched to a gene: 0. The V gene's germline CDR1 is MRHNA and CDR2 SNTAGT. The CDR3 consists of 14 residues. The CDR3 loop is CASRTGGNTGELFF. CDR3 DNA: TGTGCCAGCAGGACAGGGGGGAACACCGGGGAGCTGTTTTTT.

The CDR3 here is CASSQEPLQGNTGELFF. In DNA, the CDR3 is TGCGCCAGCAGCCAAGAGCCCCTACAGGGTAACACCGGGGAGCTGTTTTTT. The chain combines TRBV4-3 with TRBJ2-2; D is possibly TRBD1 (6 bases). Per the germline V gene, CDR1 is LGHNA and CDR2 is YSLEER. Trimming took off 0 bases at V and 2 bases at J, with 13 bases between the two ends. This CDR3 region has 17 residues.

The chain has TRBV7-2 and TRBJ1-4; 7 bases are a match to TRBD1. The ends lost 4 bases at V and 7 bases at J; junction bases unmatched: 6. CDR3 length: 14 residues. From germline, CDR1 is SGHTA and CDR2 FQGNSA. CDR3 protein: CASSSPGGGEKLFF. In nucleotides, the CDR3 is TGTGCCAGCAGCTCACCAGGGGGTGGTGAAAAACTGTTTTTT.

V usage is TRBV4-3 and J usage is TRBJ2-7; D might be TRBD1 (5 bases). The CDR3 totals 15 residues. Germline assignment: CDR1 LGHNA and CDR2 YSLEER. V was pared by 1 base and J by 0 bases, with 10 bases between. CDR3 sequence reads: CASSQVAGNSYEQYF. The CDR3 coding sequence is TGCGCCAGCAGCCAAGTAGCAGGGAACTCCTACGAGCAGTACTTC.

CDR3 bases: TGCGCCAGCAGCCAAGAGGAGGGACAGCCTAATCAGCCCCAGCATTTT. As protein: CASSQEEGQPNQPQHF. The chain employs TRBV4-1 and TRBJ1-5, with TRBD1 identical over 7 bases. Trimming cost V 0 bases and J 4 bases; bases outside gene matches: 6. This CDR3 contains 16 residues. CDR1 and CDR2 from the germline V gene are MGHRA and YSYEKL.

The V gene is TRBV19, the J gene TRBJ1-1, with D tentatively TRBD1 (6 bases). CDR3 length: 14 amino acids. Germline lookup yields CDR1 LNHDA and CDR2 SQIVND (reference sequence). The V and J ends lost 6 bases and 1 base respectively, with 12 bases between them. The CDR3 loop reads CASRIHRENTEAFF. The DNA for the CDR3 is TGTGCCAGTAGAATCCACAGGGAGAACACTGAAGCTTTCTTT.

The gene calls are TRBV7-2 and TRBJ2-7; 10 bases align to TRBD2. Germline V gives CDR1 SGHTA, CDR2 FQGNSA. This CDR3 is built from 14 residues. Unmatched junction bases numbered 6, after V lost 1 base and J lost 9 bases. This CDR3 reads CASSLVEVAGGQYF. The CDR3 bases are TGTGCCAGCAGCTTAGTAGAAGTAGCGGGGGGGCAGTACTTC.

By share, this clone ranks as medium-sized (0.01 to 0.1%). V is TRBV6-6 and J is TRBJ1-6; TRBD1 agrees at 9 bases. The V segment lost 5 bases and the J segment 2 bases; nucleotides outside the gene matches: 7. Germline V gene data show CDR1 as MNHNY and CDR2 as SVGAGI (reference sequence). The CDR3 loop spans 17 amino acids. The CDR3 loop reads CASSPTGGATYNSPLHF. The DNA for the CDR3 is TGTGCCAGCAGTCCCACAGGGGGCGCGACCTATAATTCACCCCTCCACTTT.

The rearrangement uses TRBV25-1 and TRBJ2-1; D is possibly TRBD1 (5 bases). Trimming removed 1 base at V and 7 bases at J, with 17 bases between. Germline V CDR1 and CDR2: MGHDK, SYGVNS. The CDR3 has 16 amino acids. CDR3 in amino acids: CASSEWSGQGNNEQFF. The CDR3 DNA follows: TGTGCCAGCAGTGAATGGTCCGGGCAGGGCAATAATGAGCAGTTCTTC.

To note about this clone: The sample has other DNA sequences that encode this CDR3 too. The CDR3 region has the DNA TGTGCCATCTCCGAAAGGCTAGGCGAGCAGTACTTC. This encodes CAISERLGEQYF. This sequence joins TRBV10-3 and TRBJ2-7, with no clear D. Germline lookup yields CDR1 ENHRY and CDR2 SYGVKD. This CDR3 has 12 amino acids. V was pared by 8 bases and J by 6 bases, with 14 bases between.

A note on this clone: Germline and junction disagree at one end, which may indicate a read error. The J gene is TRBJ1-2, the V gene TRBV15; 10 nucleotides match TRBD1. The CDR3 runs to 12 residues. CDR1 and CDR2 from the germline V gene are LNHNV and YYDKDF (reference sequence). The CDR3 DNA follows: TGTGCCACCAGCAGAATTCCGGGACAGGGGTTCTTC. Protein: CATSRIPGQGFF.

This sequence joins TRBV12-3 or TRBV12-4 and TRBJ1-6, with TRBD1 matching over 7 bases. J lost 9 bases, V lost 8 bases, and 4 bases had no gene match. This CDR3 is built from 12 residues. The CDR3 region has the DNA TGTGCCAGCGGGACAGATTTTTCACCCCTCCACTTT. Its protein product is CASGTDFSPLHF.

The chain links TRBV7-9 to TRBJ1-1, with 12 positions matching TRBD1. The germline gives CDR1 SEHNR, CDR2 FQNEAQ (reference sequence). The CDR3 loop spans 14 amino acids. With 10 bases clipped from V and 9 bases from J, the junction kept 12 bases outside the gene matches. CDR3 nucleotides: TGTGCCACCTTGGGTGGGACAGGGGGCCAACAAGCTTTCTTT. Its translation is CATLGGTGGQQAFF.

V usage is TRBV13 and J usage is TRBJ1-4; TRBD1 agrees at 7 bases. This CDR3 has 15 amino acids. Trimming at V came to 7 bases and at J to 0 bases, leaving 5 bases not matched to a gene. From germline, CDR1 is PRHDT and CDR2 FYEKMQ (reference sequence). The CDR3 is CASTDRWATNEKLFF. The CDR3 region has the DNA TGTGCCAGCACGGACAGGTGGGCAACTAATGAAAAACTGTTTTTT.

The chain is built from TRBV7-9 and TRBJ2-7, with D perhaps matching TRBD2 (5 bases). This CDR3 region has 16 residues. CDR1 is SEHNR and CDR2 is FQNEAQ in the germline V gene (reference sequence). V lost 2 bases to trimming and J lost 1 base, with 15 bases between them. The CDR3 protein is CASSLIGLGDSYEQYF. Written as DNA, the CDR3 is TGTGCCAGCAGCTTAATAGGACTCGGGGATTCCTACGAGCAGTACTTC.

The rearrangement links TRBV12-5 to TRBJ1-2; a weak D match, TRBD1 (6 bases). The CDR3 extends over 13 amino acids. Trimming removed 2 bases from V and 8 bases from J, with 12 bases in between. Germline CDR1 and CDR2: LGHNT and FRNRAP. The CDR3 sequence: CASGLITGLGYTF. CDR3 bases: TGTGCTAGTGGTTTGATAACAGGGTTGGGCTACACCTTC.

The chain couples TRBV19 to TRBJ1-6; 9 bases match TRBD1. Germline assignment: CDR1 LNHDA and CDR2 SQIVND (reference sequence). The CDR3 contains 17 residues. V was clipped by 8 bases and J by 6 bases; unmatched bases: 14. CDR3: CASSMGRQGVGNSPLHF. For the CDR3, the DNA is TGTGCCAGTTCCATGGGAAGACAGGGGGTCGGTAATTCACCCCTCCACTTT.

The CDR3 DNA is TGCGCCAGCAGCCAGGGACAGGCCTTCTCTGGAAACACCATATATTTT. Translation: CASSQGQAFSGNTIYF. V gene TRBV4-1 combines with J gene TRBJ1-3; 8 bases agree with TRBD1. The V segment lost 3 bases and the J segment 0 bases; nucleotides outside the gene matches: 4. Germline V CDR1 and CDR2: MGHRA, YSYEKL. CDR3 length: 16 residues.

The chain joins TRBV3-1 (or the pseudogene TRBV3-2) to TRBJ1-2, with 7 bases lining up with TRBD1. V shed 4 bases, J shed 4 bases, and the junction held 15 bases outside the gene matches. Per germline, CDR1 LGHDT and CDR2 YNNKEL (reference sequence). There are 17 residues in the CDR3. This CDR3 is CASSPPPGGGLPYGYTF. For the CDR3, the DNA is TGTGCCAGCAGCCCACCCCCGGGAGGGGGCCTGCCCTATGGCTACACCTTC.

The gene calls are TRBV10-3 and TRBJ1-2; tentative D call: TRBD1 (6 bases). From germline, CDR1 is ENHRY and CDR2 SYGVKD. Trimming pared 6 bases from V and 2 bases from J, leaving 10 bases between. The CDR3 sequence is 13 residues long. CDR3 region: CAIRMDRNYGYTF. The DNA for the CDR3 is TGTGCCATCAGGATGGACAGAAACTATGGCTACACCTTC.

The V call is TRBV6-5, the J call TRBJ1-6; 9 nucleotides line up with TRBD1. The V segment lost 7 bases and the J segment 7 bases; nucleotides outside the gene matches: 5. Germline V gene sequence: CDR1 MNHEY, CDR2 SVGAGI. The CDR3 loop spans 14 amino acids. The CDR3: CASTRTGVNSPLHF. The CDR3 DNA follows: TGTGCCAGCACCCGGACAGGGGTGAATTCACCCCTCCACTTT.

The rearrangement uses TRBV3-1 (or the pseudogene TRBV3-2) and TRBJ2-2, with 7 bases lining up with TRBD1. The CDR3 totals 16 residues. In germline, CDR1 is LGHDT, CDR2 YNNKEL (reference sequence). V lost 3 bases and J lost 1; bases outside the gene matches: 5. The CDR3 region is CASSQGTALNTGELFF. In DNA, the CDR3 is TGTGCCAGCAGCCAGGGGACAGCCCTGAACACCGGGGAGCTGTTTTTT.

This chain uses TRBV3-1 (or the pseudogene TRBV3-2) with TRBJ2-7; possible D gene TRBD1, 5 bases. This CDR3 has 15 amino acids. The V gene's germline CDR1 is LGHDT and CDR2 YNNKEL (reference sequence). V dropped 0 bases and J dropped 5 bases, with 14 bases sitting between them. The CDR3 region is CASSQDWGPGHEQYF. DNA for the CDR3: TGTGCCAGCAGCCAAGATTGGGGCCCCGGGCACGAGCAGTACTTC.

This clone was found once. The chain joins TRBV6-5 to TRBJ1-4, with 8 bases fitting TRBD1. J was trimmed by 6 bases and V by 7 bases; bases with no gene match: 7. The germline gives CDR1 MNHEY, CDR2 SVGAGI. The CDR3 runs 14 residues. CDR3: CASTPQTGDEKLFF. For the CDR3, the DNA is TGTGCCAGCACCCCGCAGACAGGGGATGAAAAACTGTTTTTT.

This chain links TRBV24-1 with TRBJ1-2; D unclear. This CDR3 spans 16 amino acids. The V end was cut by 4 bases, the J end by 8 bases, with 22 bases between. Per germline, CDR1 KGHDR and CDR2 SFDVKD. This chain's CDR3 is CATSDSTGPPTGGYTF. The DNA of the CDR3 is TGTGCCACCAGTGACTCGACCGGGCCCCCGACGGGGGGCTACACCTTC.